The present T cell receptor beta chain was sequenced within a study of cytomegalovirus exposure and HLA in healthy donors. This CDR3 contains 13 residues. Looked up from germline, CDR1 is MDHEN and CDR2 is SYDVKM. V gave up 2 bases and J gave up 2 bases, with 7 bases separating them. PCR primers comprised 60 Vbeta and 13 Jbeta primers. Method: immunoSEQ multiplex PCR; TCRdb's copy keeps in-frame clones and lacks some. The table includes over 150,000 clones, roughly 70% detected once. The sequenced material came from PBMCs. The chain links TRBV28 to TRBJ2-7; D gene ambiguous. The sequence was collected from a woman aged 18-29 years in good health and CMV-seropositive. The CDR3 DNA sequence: TGTGCCAGCAGTTTACCCATCACCTACGAGCAGTACTTC. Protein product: CASSLPITYEQYF.